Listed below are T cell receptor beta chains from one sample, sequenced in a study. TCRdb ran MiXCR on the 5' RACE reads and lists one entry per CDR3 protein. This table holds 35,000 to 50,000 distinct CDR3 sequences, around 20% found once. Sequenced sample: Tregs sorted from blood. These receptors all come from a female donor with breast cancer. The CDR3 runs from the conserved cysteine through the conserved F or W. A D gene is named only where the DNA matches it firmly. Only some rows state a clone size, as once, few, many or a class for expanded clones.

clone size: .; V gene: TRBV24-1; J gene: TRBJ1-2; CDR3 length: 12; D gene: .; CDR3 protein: CATSDFRYGYTF; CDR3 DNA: TGTGCCACCAGTGATTTCCGCTATGGCTACACCTTC
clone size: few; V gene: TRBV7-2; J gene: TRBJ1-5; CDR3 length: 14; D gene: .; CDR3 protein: CASSWRAGNQPQHF; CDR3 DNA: TGTGCCAGCAGCTGGAGGGCTGGCAATCAGCCCCAGCATTTT
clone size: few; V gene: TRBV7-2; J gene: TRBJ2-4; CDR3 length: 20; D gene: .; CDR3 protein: CASSSHPGGAGFDGKNIQYF; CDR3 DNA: TGTGCCAGCAGCTCTCATCCGGGGGGCGCGGGGTTTGATGGCAAAAACATTCAGTACTTC
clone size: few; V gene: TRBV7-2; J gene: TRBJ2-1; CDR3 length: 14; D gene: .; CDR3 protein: CASSFETHGNEQFF; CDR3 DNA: TGTGCCAGCAGCTTCGAGACCCACGGGAATGAGCAGTTCTTC
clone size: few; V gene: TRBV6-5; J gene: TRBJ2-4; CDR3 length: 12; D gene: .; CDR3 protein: CASTDFKNIQYF; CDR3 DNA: TGTGCCAGCACCGACTTCAAAAACATTCAGTACTTC
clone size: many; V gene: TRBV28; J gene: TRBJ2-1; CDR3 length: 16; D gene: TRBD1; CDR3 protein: CASSFGDRGFYNEQFF; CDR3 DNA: TGTGCCAGCAGTTTCGGGGACAGGGGCTTCTACAATGAGCAGTTCTTC
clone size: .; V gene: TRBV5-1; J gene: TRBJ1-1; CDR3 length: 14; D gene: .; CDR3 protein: CASSSTGLVTEAFF; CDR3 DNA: TGCGCCAGCAGCTCGACAGGCCTTGTCACTGAAGCTTTCTTT
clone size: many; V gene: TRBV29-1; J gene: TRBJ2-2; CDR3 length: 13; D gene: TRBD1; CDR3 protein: CSVERTGTGELFF; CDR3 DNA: TGCAGCGTGGAAAGGACAGGCACCGGGGAGCTGTTTTTT
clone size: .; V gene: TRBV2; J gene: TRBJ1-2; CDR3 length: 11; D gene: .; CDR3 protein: CASSESVGYTF; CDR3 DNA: TGTGCCAGCAGTGAATCGGTCGGCTACACCTTC
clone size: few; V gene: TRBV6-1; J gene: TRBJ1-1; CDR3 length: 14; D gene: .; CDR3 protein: CASSEMAGTPEAFF; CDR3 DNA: TGTGCCAGCAGTGAAATGGCAGGGACTCCTGAAGCTTTCTTT
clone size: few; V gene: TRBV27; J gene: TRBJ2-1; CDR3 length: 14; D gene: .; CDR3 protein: CASSSIDRNNGQFF; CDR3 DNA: TGTGCCAGCAGTTCTATAGACCGTAACAATGGGCAGTTCTTC
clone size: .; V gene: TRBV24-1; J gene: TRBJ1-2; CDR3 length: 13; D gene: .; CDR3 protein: CATSDLSGNGYTF; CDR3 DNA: TGTGCCACCAGTGATTTGTCCGGGAACGGCTACACCTTC
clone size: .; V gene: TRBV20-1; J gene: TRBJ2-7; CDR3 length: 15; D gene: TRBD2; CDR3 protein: CSAKGTSGRAYEQYF; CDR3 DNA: TGCAGTGCTAAAGGGACTAGCGGGAGGGCCTACGAGCAGTACTTC
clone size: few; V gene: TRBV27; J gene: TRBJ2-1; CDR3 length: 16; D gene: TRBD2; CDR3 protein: CASIPTSVPSYNEQFF; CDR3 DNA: TGTGCCAGCATCCCGACTAGCGTCCCCTCCTACAATGAGCAGTTCTTC
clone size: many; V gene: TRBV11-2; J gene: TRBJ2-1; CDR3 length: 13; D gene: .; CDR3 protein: CASSLGPVNEQFF; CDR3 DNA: TGTGCCAGCAGCTTAGGCCCAGTAAATGAGCAGTTCTTC
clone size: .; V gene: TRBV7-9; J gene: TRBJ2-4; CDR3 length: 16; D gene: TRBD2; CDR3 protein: CASSTGLAKSKNIQYF; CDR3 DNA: TGTGCCAGCAGCACAGGACTAGCGAAAAGTAAAAACATTCAGTACTTC
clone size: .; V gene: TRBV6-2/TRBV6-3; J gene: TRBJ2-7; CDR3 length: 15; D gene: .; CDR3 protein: CASSPIRDGGYEQYF; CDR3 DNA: TGTGCCAGCAGTCCGATCCGGGACGGGGGATACGAGCAGTACTTC